The rows below give T cell receptor beta chains drawn from one sample of a study of CD8+CD57+ T cells in acquired aplastic anemia. TCRdb itself ran the reads through MiXCR, one entry per CDR3 protein. The top ten hold about two fifths of the sample, which has 150,000 to 200,000 distinct CDR3 sequences, roughly three fifths seen once. Sequencing was performed on sorted CD4+, CD8+, or CD8+CD57+ T cells (not recorded which) from PBMCs. The receptors were sampled from a human donor with aplastic anemia. CDR3s include the opening cysteine and the closing phenylalanine or tryptophan. Each record gives: J gene, V gene, CDR3 protein.

j_gene: TRBJ1-1; v_gene: TRBV7-9; CDR3aa: CASSPGVTTGQDTEAFF
j_gene: TRBJ1-5; v_gene: TRBV2; CDR3aa: CASSEGTPSNQPQHF
j_gene: TRBJ1-6; v_gene: TRBV20-1; CDR3aa: CSARRSGLFGTPLHF
j_gene: TRBJ2-7; v_gene: TRBV20-1; CDR3aa: CSAENRLAGIYEQYF
j_gene: TRBJ1-1; v_gene: TRBV20-1; CDR3aa: CSASRTGTEAFF
j_gene: TRBJ2-1; v_gene: TRBV7-3; CDR3aa: CASGLAGISYNEQFF
j_gene: TRBJ1-6; v_gene: TRBV14; CDR3aa: CASSPRQKLNSPLHF
j_gene: TRBJ2-7; v_gene: TRBV7-9; CDR3aa: CASSFYRDHEQYF
j_gene: TRBJ1-4; v_gene: TRBV7-9; CDR3aa: CASSQGQGQEKLFF
j_gene: TRBJ2-3; v_gene: TRBV3-1; CDR3aa: CASSQDLRTDTQYF
j_gene: TRBJ1-2; v_gene: TRBV10-2; CDR3aa: CASRTVISGYTF
j_gene: TRBJ1-4; v_gene: TRBV12-3/TRBV12-4; CDR3aa: CASSFRTGVATNEKLFF